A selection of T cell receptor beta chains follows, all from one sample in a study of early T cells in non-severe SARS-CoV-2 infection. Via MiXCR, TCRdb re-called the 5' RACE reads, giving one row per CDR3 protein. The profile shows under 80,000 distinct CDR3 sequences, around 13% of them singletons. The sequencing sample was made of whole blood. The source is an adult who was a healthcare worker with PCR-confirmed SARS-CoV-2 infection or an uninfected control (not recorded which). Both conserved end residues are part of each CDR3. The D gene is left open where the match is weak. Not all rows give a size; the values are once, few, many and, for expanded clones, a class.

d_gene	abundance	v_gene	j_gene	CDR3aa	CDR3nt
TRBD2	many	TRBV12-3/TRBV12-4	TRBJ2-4	CASSLGRLAGVAKNIQYF	TGTGCCAGCAGCCTGGGTCGTCTAGCGGGGGTTGCCAAAAACATTCAGTACTTC
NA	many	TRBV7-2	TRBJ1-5	CASSLQLHRGNQPQHF	TGTGCCAGCAGCTTACAGCTCCACAGGGGCAATCAGCCCCAGCATTTT
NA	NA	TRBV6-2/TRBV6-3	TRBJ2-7	CASSYSTEKPTYEQYF	TGTGCCAGCAGTTACTCGACGGAAAAACCCACCTACGAGCAGTACTTC
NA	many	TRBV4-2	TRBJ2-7	CASSLRGVGYEQYF	TGTGCCAGCAGCCTCAGGGGGGTAGGCTACGAGCAGTACTTC
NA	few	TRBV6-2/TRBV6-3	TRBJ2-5	CASRRSGEETQYF	TGTGCCAGCAGGAGGTCAGGGGAAGAGACCCAGTACTTC
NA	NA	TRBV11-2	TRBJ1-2	CASSAPSHGYTF	TGTGCCAGCAGCGCACCATCCCATGGCTACACCTTC
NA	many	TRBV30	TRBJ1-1	CAWSVGGYTEAFF	TGTGCCTGGAGTGTAGGAGGGTACACTGAAGCTTTCTTT
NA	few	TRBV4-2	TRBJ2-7	CASSLPGQTYEQYF	TGTGCCAGCAGCCTCCCCGGACAGACCTACGAGCAGTACTTC
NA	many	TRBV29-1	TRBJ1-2	CSVAETPGYTF	TGCAGCGTTGCAGAGACGCCCGGCTACACCTTC
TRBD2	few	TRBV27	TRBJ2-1	CASSPRRLAGAYSYNEQFF	TGTGCCAGCAGTCCACGGCGACTAGCGGGGGCGTACTCCTACAATGAGCAGTTCTTC
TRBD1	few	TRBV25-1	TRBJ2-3	CASTRQGTDTQYF	TGTGCCAGTACCCGACAGGGAACAGATACGCAGTATTTT
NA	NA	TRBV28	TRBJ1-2	CASSRDLRTNYGYTF	TGTGCCAGCAGTCGGGACCTTCGGACTAACTATGGCTACACCTTC
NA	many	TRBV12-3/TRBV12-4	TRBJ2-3	CASSLYGSTDTQYF	TGTGCCAGCAGTTTATACGGAAGCACAGATACGCAGTATTTT
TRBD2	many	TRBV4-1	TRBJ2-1	CASSQELADYNEQFF	TGCGCCAGCAGCCAAGAACTAGCGGACTACAATGAGCAGTTCTTC
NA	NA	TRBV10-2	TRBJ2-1	CATSHSLNEQFF	TGCGCCACCTCTCACAGTTTGAATGAGCAGTTCTTC
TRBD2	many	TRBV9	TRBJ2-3	CASSGEGLASDTQYF	TGTGCCAGCAGCGGAGAGGGACTAGCTTCGGATACGCAGTATTTT
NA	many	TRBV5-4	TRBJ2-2	CASSLVVGATGELFF	TGTGCCAGCAGCTTGGTTGTCGGAGCCACCGGGGAGCTGTTTTTT
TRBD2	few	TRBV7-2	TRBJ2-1	CASSLAQAGVAQFF	TGTGCCAGCAGCTTAGCGCAAGCGGGGGTAGCGCAGTTCTTC
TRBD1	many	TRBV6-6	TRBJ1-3	CASSLVIGRGLGNTIYF	TGTGCCAGCAGTTTAGTTATAGGCAGGGGGCTAGGAAACACCATATATTTT
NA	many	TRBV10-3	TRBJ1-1	CAISDGQNAVNTEAFF	TGTGCCATCAGTGACGGACAGAACGCTGTGAACACTGAAGCTTTCTTT
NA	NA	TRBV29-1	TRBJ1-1	CSVRVMNTEAFF	TGCAGCGTTAGAGTAATGAACACTGAAGCTTTCTTT
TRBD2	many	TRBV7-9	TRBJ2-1	CASSLVLAGIIEQFF	TGTGCCAGCAGCTTAGTGCTAGCGGGGATTATTGAGCAGTTCTTC
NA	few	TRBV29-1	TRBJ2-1	CSVEDGGNEQFF	TGCAGCGTTGAAGATGGGGGGAATGAGCAGTTCTTC
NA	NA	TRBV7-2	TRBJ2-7	CASSLSQWSRQYF	TGTGCCAGCAGCTTGAGTCAGTGGTCGCGGCAGTACTTC
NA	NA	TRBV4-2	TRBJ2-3	CASSQWEVADTQYF	TGTGCCAGCAGCCAGTGGGAGGTAGCAGATACGCAGTATTTT
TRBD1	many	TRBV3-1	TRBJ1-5	CASSHTGGNQPQHF	TGTGCCAGCAGCCATACAGGGGGCAATCAGCCCCAGCATTTT
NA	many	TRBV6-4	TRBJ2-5	CASSNDFGETQYF	TGTGCCAGCAGTAATGACTTTGGAGAGACCCAGTACTTC
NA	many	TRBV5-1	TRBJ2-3	CASSLEGDFEVDTQYF	TGCGCCAGCAGCTTGGAAGGGGATTTTGAGGTGGATACGCAGTATTTT
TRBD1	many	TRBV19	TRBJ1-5	CASSPTGQYQPQHF	TGTGCCAGTAGCCCTACGGGACAGTATCAGCCCCAGCATTTT
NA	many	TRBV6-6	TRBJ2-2	CASRSQVAGELFF	TGTGCCAGCAGATCTCAGGTGGCCGGGGAGCTGTTTTTT
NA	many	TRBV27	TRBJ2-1	CAPGGLYNEQFF	TGCGCCCCCGGGGGACTCTACAATGAGCAGTTCTTC
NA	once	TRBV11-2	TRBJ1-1	CASSLDGARGTEAFF	TGTGCCAGCAGCTTAGATGGCGCAAGGGGCACTGAAGCTTTCTTT
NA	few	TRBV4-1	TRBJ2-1	CASSQDYRVHNEQFF	TGCGCCAGCAGCCAAGACTACAGGGTCCACAATGAGCAGTTCTTC
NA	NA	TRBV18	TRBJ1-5	CASSPGLDQPQHF	TGTGCCAGCTCACCAGGCTTGGATCAGCCCCAGCATTTT
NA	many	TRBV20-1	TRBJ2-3	CSAVPDGQTISSTDTQYF	TGCAGTGCCGTACCAGACGGACAGACTATCTCTAGCACAGATACGCAGTATTTT
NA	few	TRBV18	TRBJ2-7	CASSPRGATATYEQYF	TGTGCCAGCTCACCAAGGGGGGCGACGGCTACCTACGAGCAGTACTTC
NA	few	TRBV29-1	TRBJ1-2	CSVDSGDYGYTF	TGCAGCGTTGATTCCGGAGACTATGGCTACACCTTC
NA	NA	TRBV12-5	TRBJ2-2	CASGSVTGELFF	TGTGCTAGTGGTTCGGTTACCGGGGAGCTGTTTTTT
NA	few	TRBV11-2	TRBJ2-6	CASSRPSGGSNVLTF	TGTGCCAGCAGCCGCCCCTCAGGAGGCAGCAACGTCCTGACTTTC
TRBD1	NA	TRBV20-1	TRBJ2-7	CSARPRDRGMHEQYF	TGCAGTGCTAGACCCCGGGACAGGGGCATGCACGAGCAGTACTTC
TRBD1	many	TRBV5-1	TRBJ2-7	CASSLFPTGNYEQYF	TGCGCCAGCAGCTTGTTTCCGACAGGGAACTACGAGCAGTACTTC
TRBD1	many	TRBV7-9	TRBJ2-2	CASSYRTGMATGELFF	TGTGCCAGCAGCTATCGGACAGGGATGGCCACCGGGGAGCTGTTTTTT
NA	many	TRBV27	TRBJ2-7	CASSWAGPSYEQYF	TGTGCCAGCAGTTGGGCGGGACCGTCCTACGAGCAGTACTTC
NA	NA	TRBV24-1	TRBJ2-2	CATSGPKGGLNTGELFF	TGTGCCACCAGCGGGCCGAAAGGGGGTCTGAACACCGGGGAGCTGTTTTTT
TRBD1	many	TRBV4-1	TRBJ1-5	CASSPWDSGNQPQHF	TGCGCCAGCAGCCCGTGGGACAGCGGCAATCAGCCCCAGCATTTT
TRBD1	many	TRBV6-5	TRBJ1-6	CASSWDSNSPLHF	TGTGCCAGCAGTTGGGACAGTAATTCACCCCTCCACTTT
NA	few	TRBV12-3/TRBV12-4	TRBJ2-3	CASSSREKGTDTQYF	TGTGCCAGCAGTTCCCGGGAGAAAGGCACAGATACGCAGTATTTT
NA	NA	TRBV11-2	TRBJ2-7	CASSTAGTYEQYF	TGTGCCAGCAGCACGGCGGGTACCTACGAGCAGTACTTC
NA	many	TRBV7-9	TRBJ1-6	CASSPVTLHNSPLHF	TGTGCCAGCAGCCCGGTTACACTACATAATTCACCCCTCCACTTT
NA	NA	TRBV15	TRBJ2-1	CATTPQLAGQRLNEQFF	TGTGCCACCACCCCCCAGTTGGCAGGGCAGAGGTTGAATGAGCAGTTCTTC